The present TCR beta chain was sequenced within a study of blood T cell repertoires in COVID-19. Across the whole study: COVID-19 samples from acute and convalescent phases originated in the United States, Italy and Spain. T cells, B-cell-depleted T cells, or PBMCs provided the cDNA or gDNA that served as material.

There are 14 residues in the CDR3. Germline V lookup: CDR1 LNHDA, CDR2 SQIVND (reference sequence). V was pared by 8 bases and J by 3 bases, with 16 bases between. Original data processing: It was from reference gene primer amplification that nucleated cell counts were estimated. Profiled with immunoSEQ multiplex PCR; TCRdb holds only in-frame clones, not every one. For V, J and clone size, that table is used; D and trimming come from the DNA. The sample contains about 150,000 clones, around 87% of which appear only once. The chain uses TRBV19 and TRBJ2-5, with a possible D match to TRBD1 (6 bases). This receptor was taken from a man aged 80 or over with acute or convalescent COVID-19. The specimen was peripheral blood. In DNA, the CDR3 is TGTGCCAGTGGAGACAGGAACAATGAAGAGACCCAGTACTTC. Its protein product is CASGDRNNEETQYF.